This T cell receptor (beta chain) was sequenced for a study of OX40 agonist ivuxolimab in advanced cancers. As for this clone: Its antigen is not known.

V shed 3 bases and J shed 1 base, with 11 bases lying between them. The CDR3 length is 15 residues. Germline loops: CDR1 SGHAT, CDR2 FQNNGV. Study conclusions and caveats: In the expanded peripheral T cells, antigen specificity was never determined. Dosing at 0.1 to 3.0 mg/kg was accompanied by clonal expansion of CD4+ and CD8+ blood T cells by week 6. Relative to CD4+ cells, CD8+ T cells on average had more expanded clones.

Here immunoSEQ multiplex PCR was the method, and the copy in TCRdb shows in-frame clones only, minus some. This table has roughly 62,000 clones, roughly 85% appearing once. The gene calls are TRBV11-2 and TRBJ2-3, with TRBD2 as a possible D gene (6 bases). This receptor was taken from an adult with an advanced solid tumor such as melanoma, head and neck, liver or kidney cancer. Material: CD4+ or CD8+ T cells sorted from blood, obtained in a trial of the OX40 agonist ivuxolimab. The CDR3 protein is CASSLGGKGTDTQYF. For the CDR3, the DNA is TGTGCCAGCAGCTTGGGGGGAAAGGGCACAGATACGCAGTATTTT. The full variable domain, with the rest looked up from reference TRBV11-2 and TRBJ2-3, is EAGVAQSPRYKIIEKRQSVAFWCNPISGHATLYWYQQILGQGPKLLIQFQNNGVVDDSQLPKDRFSAERLKGVDSTLKIQPAKLEDSAVYLCASSLGGKGTDTQYFGPGTRLTVL.